These 13 T cell receptor beta chains were all obtained from the same sample, sequenced in a study of blood T cells in healthy people across ages. PCR was performed a second time for roughly 7 to 11 cycles using a sample-barcoded 5' primer and a J-beta primer mix. TCRdb re-called the 5' RACE reads with MiXCR, one entry per CDR3 protein. Here the sample spans 1.5 million to 2 million distinct CDR3 sequences, about 31% being singletons. Sequenced sample: blood. The source is a woman in her 30s in good health.

In its sample, this clonotype was seen a few times. V usage is TRBV7-8 and J usage is TRBJ2-7; possible D gene TRBD2, 6 bases. CDR3 length equals 15 residues. Germline V CDR1 and CDR2: SGHVS, FQNEAQ. Trimming took 5 bases from V and 7 from J, leaving 21 bases between them. CDR3 region: CASSPPGTGLVEQYF. CDR3 nucleotide sequence: TGTGCCAGCAGCCCTCCCGGGACTGGGCTTGTGGAGCAGTACTTC. The variable domain in full, completed from reference TRBV7-8 and TRBJ2-7, reads GAGVSQSPRYKVAKRGQDVALRCDPISGHVSLFWYQQALGQGPEFLTYFQNEAQLDKSGLPSDRFFAERPEGSVSTLKIQRTQQEDSAVYLCASSPPGTGLVEQYFGPGTRLTVT.

Comments on this clonotype: Sequence at one end of the junction differs from germline and may be a read error. This chain links TRBV28 with TRBJ2-7; 9 bases fit TRBD1. The germline CDR1 and CDR2 sequences are MDHEN and SYDVKM. This CDR3 has 16 amino acids. The CDR3 DNA reads as TGTGCCAACAGTCTCCAAGCGGGACAGGGTCCTCGGGAGCAGTACTTC. Encoded protein: CANSLQAGQGPREQYF.

This clonotype was recorded only once. The rearrangement joins TRBV28 to TRBJ2-5; D may be TRBD2 (7 bases). CDR1 is MDHEN and CDR2 is SYDVKM in the germline V gene. The V end lost 3 bases, the J end lost 0 bases, and 20 bases lay between the germline ends. The CDR3 is 18 residues long. For the CDR3, the DNA is TGTGCCAGCAGTTTTGAGTCGGGCGAGGGGGGGTACCAAGAGACCCAGTACTTC. Residues: CASSFESGEGGYQETQYF.

The chain combines TRBV20-1 with TRBJ2-7, with 7 nucleotides matching TRBD2. Germline V gives CDR1 DFQATT, CDR2 SNEGSKA (reference sequence). The CDR3 runs 15 residues. The trim removed 6 bases at V and 0 bases at J, leaving 11 bases unmatched. CDR3 in DNA: TGCAGTGCGAGGGCACTAGCGAGGAGCTCCTACGAGCAGTACTTC. Protein sequence: CSARALARSSYEQYF.

This sequence joins TRBV12-3 or TRBV12-4 and TRBJ2-1; D not certain. The CDR3 covers 12 residues. The V end was cut by 1 base, the J end by 12 bases, with 10 bases between. The chain's CDR3 is CASSLEGSGQFF. The CDR3 coding sequence is TGTGCCAGCAGTTTAGAGGGCTCCGGGCAGTTCTTC.

This chain uses TRBV9 with TRBJ2-3; TRBD2 matches 10 bases. From germline, CDR1 is SGDLS and CDR2 YYNGEE. The CDR3 sequence is 18 residues long. With V trimmed by 0 bases and J by 5 bases, 12 bases remained unmatched. The CDR3 spells CASSVAPLLAGAGDTQYF. The CDR3 coding sequence is TGTGCCAGCAGCGTAGCCCCTCTTCTAGCGGGAGCGGGAGATACGCAGTATTTT.

This clonotype was counted only a few times. This rearrangement joins TRBV27 to TRBJ1-2; a possible D gene is TRBD1 (6 bases). Germline CDR1 and CDR2: MNHEY and SMNVEV (reference sequence). With 6 bases removed from V and 4 bases from J, the gap between germline ends came to 15 bases. The CDR3 is made up of 14 amino acids. CDR3 residues: CASSLTGHSYGYTF. The DNA for the CDR3 is TGTGCCAGCAGCCTTACAGGGCATAGCTATGGCTACACCTTC.

This clonotype was counted between two and nine times. CDR3 DNA: TGCAGTGCTCTCCCCGGACACGTTAATGAAAAACTGTTTTTT. It encodes CSALPGHVNEKLFF. This chain links TRBV20-1 with TRBJ1-4, with D possibly TRBD1 on 5 matching bases. The CDR3 is made up of 14 amino acids. CDR1 is DFQATT, CDR2 SNEGSKA, per germline (reference sequence). V lost 5 bases and J 4 bases, leaving 14 bases between the germline ends.

Comments on this clonotype: Here the CDR3 omits its conserved ending phenylalanine or tryptophan, so a read error is the likely source. The V call is TRBV5-1, the J call TRBJ2-5, with 8 bases identical to TRBD2. Trimming at V came to 3 bases and at J to 1 base, leaving 5 bases not matched to a gene. The CDR3 extends over 15 amino acids. The V gene's germline CDR1 is SGHRS and CDR2 YFSETQ. The CDR3 region is CASSSLAGPQETQYS. The CDR3 nucleotides are TGCGCCAGCAGCTCTTTAGCGGGGCCCCAAGAGACCCAGTACTCC.

This chain connects TRBV20-1 to TRBJ2-7; 7 positions match TRBD2. The CDR3 totals 13 residues. V lost 5 bases to trimming and J lost 2 bases; unmatched junction nucleotides: 6. In germline, CDR1 is DFQATT, CDR2 SNEGSKA (reference sequence). Here the CDR3 reads CSAGDYSTYEQYF. The CDR3 DNA sequence: TGCAGTGCTGGGGACTACTCTACCTACGAGCAGTACTTC.

The gene calls are TRBV20-1 and TRBJ2-7; the D gene is possibly TRBD1 (5 bases). The V and J ends lost 1 base and 4 bases respectively, with 26 bases between them. This CDR3 has 18 amino acids. From germline, CDR1 is DFQATT and CDR2 SNEGSKA (reference sequence). The CDR3 loop is CSARASGVGAALRYEQYF. The CDR3 DNA reads TGCAGTGCTAGAGCCAGTGGCGTAGGGGCGGCGCTAAGGTACGAGCAGTACTTC.

The sample holds many counts of this clonotype. The chain joins TRBV7-8 to TRBJ2-7; 7 bases are shared with TRBD2. Germline CDR1 is SGHVS and CDR2 is FQNEAQ. The CDR3 contains 13 residues. With 4 bases clipped from V and 3 bases from J, the junction kept 3 bases outside the gene matches. The CDR3 region is CASSYRTSYEQYF. As DNA, the CDR3 is TGTGCCAGCAGCTACCGGACTAGCTACGAGCAGTACTTC.

This clonotype was counted between two and nine times. The chain uses TRBV7-8 and TRBJ2-1; D is ambiguous. Per the germline V gene, CDR1 is SGHVS and CDR2 is FQNEAQ. The CDR3 covers 15 residues. Between the trimmed V and J ends, which lost 2 bases and 0 bases, there was a span of 8 bases. The CDR3 spells CASSLYKSSYNEQFF. The CDR3 DNA follows: TGTGCCAGCAGCTTATACAAGAGCTCCTACAATGAGCAGTTCTTC.